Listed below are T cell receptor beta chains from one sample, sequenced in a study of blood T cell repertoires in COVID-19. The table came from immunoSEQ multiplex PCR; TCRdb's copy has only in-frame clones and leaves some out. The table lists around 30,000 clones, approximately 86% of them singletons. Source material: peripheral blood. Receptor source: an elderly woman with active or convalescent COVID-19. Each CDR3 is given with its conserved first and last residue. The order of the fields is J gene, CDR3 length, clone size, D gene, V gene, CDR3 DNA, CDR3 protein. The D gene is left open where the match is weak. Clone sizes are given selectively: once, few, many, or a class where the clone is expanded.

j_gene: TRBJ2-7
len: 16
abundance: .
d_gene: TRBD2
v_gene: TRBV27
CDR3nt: TGTGCCAGCAGAACAACACCGGGACTAGGGAATTACGAGCAGTACTTC
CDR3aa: CASRTTPGLGNYEQYF

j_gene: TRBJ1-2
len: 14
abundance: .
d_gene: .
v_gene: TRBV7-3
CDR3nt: TGTGCCAGCAGCATGACAGTAGCTAACTATGGCTACACCTTC
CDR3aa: CASSMTVANYGYTF

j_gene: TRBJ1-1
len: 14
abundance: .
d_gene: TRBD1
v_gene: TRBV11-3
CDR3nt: TGTGCCAGCAGCCTACAGGGGGGTCTCGCTGAAGCTTTCTTT
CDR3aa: CASSLQGGLAEAFF

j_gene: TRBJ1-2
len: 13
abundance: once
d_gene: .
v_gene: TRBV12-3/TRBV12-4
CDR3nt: TGTGCCAGCAGTTTGGCAGGGGAAGATGGCTACACCTTC
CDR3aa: CASSLAGEDGYTF

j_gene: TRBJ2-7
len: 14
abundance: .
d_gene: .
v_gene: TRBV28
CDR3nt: TGTGCCAGCAGTTTATCAGGGTCAGTGGACGAGCAGTACTTC
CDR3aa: CASSLSGSVDEQYF

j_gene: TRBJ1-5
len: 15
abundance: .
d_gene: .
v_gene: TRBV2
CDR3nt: TGTGCCAGCAGTGTCAGACCCGAGGGAACTCAGCCCCAGCATTTT
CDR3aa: CASSVRPEGTQPQHF

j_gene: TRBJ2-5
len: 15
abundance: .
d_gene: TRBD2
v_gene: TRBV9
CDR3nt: TGTGCCAGCAGCGTAGGGACTAGCGGGAAAGAGACCCAGTACTTC
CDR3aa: CASSVGTSGKETQYF

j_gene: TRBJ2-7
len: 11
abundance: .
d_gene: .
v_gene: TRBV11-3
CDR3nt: TGTGCCAGCAGCTTAGCGTACGAGCAGTACTTC
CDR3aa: CASSLAYEQYF

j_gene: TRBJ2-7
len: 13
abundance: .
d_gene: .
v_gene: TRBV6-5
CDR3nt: TGTGCCAGCAGGTATAGGAGGCTTAACGAGCAGTACTTC
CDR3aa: CASRYRRLNEQYF

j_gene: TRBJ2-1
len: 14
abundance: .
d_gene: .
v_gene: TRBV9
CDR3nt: TGTGCCAGCAGCGTAGTGGTTAGCGGCGATGAGCAGTTCTTC
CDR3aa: CASSVVVSGDEQFF

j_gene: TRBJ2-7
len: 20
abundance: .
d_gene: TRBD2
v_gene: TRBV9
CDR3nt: TGTGCCAGCAGCTCCCCCGGGACTAGCGGGCCCGAAGCAAGCTCCTACGAGCAGTACTTC
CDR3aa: CASSSPGTSGPEASSYEQYF

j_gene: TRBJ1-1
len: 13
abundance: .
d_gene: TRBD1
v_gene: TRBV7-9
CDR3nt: TGTGCCAGCAGCTTAGGGGACAGGTTTGAAGCTTTCTTT
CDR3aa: CASSLGDRFEAFF

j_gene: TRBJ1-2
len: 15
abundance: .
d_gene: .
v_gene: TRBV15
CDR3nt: TGTGCCACCAGCGGGGGACATCCTTCCTACTATGGCTACACCTTC
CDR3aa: CATSGGHPSYYGYTF

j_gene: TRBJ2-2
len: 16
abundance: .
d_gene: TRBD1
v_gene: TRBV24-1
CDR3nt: TGTGCCACCAGTGAGGGGACAGGGGTGTGGACCGGGGAGCTGTTTTTT
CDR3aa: CATSEGTGVWTGELFF

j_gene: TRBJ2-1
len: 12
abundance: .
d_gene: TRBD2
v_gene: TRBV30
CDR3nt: TGTGCCTGGATGGTACCCGGGACTAGTACGTTCTTC
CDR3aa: CAWMVPGTSTFF

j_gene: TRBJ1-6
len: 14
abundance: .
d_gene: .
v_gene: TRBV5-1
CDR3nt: TGCGCCAGCAGTTGGACAGAGAAGAATTCACCCCTCCACTTT
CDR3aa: CASSWTEKNSPLHF

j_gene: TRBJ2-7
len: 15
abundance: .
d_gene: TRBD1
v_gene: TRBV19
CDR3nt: TGTGCCAGTAGTACTCAAGGGGGCACCTCACGAGAGCAGTACTTC
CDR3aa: CASSTQGGTSREQYF

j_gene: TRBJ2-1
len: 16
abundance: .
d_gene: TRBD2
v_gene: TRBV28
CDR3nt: TGTGCCAGCAGTTTCTTACTAGCGGGAGGGCCTAATGAGCAGTTCTTC
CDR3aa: CASSFLLAGGPNEQFF

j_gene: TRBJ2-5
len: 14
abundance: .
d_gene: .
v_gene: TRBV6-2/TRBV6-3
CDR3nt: TGTGCCAGCACCCCTTGGGGAGGCAGGGAGACCCAGTACTTC
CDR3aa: CASTPWGGRETQYF

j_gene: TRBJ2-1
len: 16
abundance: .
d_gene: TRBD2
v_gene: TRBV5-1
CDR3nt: TGCGCCAGCAGCGGACCCGGACTAGTAACCTACAATGAGCAGTTCTTC
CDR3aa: CASSGPGLVTYNEQFF

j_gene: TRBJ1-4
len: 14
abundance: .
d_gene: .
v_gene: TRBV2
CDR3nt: TGTGCCAGCAGTGTCCAACAGAATAATGAAAAACTGTTTTTT
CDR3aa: CASSVQQNNEKLFF

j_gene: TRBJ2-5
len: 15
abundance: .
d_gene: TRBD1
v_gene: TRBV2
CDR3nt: TGTGCCAGCACCACCGGGACAGTTAGGGAAGAGACCCAGTACTTC
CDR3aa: CASTTGTVREETQYF

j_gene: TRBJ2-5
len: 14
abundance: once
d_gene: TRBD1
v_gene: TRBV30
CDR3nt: TGTGCCTGGAGCCAAGGGACAGGGGGGGAGACCCAGTACTTC
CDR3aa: CAWSQGTGGETQYF

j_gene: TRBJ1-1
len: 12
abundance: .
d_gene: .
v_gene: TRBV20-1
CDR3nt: TGCAGTGCTAGTGGATGGGCCCTTGAAGCTTTCTTT
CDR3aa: CSASGWALEAFF

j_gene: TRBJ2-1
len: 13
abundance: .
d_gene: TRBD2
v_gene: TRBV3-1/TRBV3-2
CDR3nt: TGTGCCAGCAGCCAGGGAGGGATCGGTGAGCAGTTCTTC
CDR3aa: CASSQGGIGEQFF

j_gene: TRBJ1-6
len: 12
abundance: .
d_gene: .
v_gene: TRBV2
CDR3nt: TGTGCCAGCAGCGATCAGTATTCACCCCTCCACTTT
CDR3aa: CASSDQYSPLHF

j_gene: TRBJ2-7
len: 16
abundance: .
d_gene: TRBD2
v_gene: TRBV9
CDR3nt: TGTGCCAGCAGCGTAGGAAGTAGCGGGGTCGCCTACGAGCAGTACTTC
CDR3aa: CASSVGSSGVAYEQYF

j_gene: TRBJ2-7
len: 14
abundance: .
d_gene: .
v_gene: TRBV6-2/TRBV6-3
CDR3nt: TGTGCCAGCAGCCGAACAGATATCTCCTACGAGCAGTACTTC
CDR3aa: CASSRTDISYEQYF

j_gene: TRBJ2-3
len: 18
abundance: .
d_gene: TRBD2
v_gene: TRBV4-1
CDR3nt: TGCGCCAGCACCCTACGACCCCCGGGACTAGCGGTCACAGATACGCAGTATTTT
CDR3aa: CASTLRPPGLAVTDTQYF

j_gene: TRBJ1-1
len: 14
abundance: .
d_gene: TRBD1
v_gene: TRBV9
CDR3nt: TGTGCCAGCAGCGCCACACAGGGGGCGTCAGTGGCTTTCTTT
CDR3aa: CASSATQGASVAFF

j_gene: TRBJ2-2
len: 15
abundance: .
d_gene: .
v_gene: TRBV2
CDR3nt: TGTGCCAGCAGGACGACCCGCGGTTCTCCCGGGGAGCTGTTTTTT
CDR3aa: CASRTTRGSPGELFF

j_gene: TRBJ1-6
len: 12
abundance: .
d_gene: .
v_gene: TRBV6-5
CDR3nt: TGTGCCAGCACCAGGACAGCAGCACCCCTCCACTTT
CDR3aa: CASTRTAAPLHF

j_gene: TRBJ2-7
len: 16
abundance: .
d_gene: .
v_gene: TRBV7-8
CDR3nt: TGTGCCAGCAGCGTTTTAAGCAGGGGCCTTTCGTTAGGGCAGTACTTC
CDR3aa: CASSVLSRGLSLGQYF

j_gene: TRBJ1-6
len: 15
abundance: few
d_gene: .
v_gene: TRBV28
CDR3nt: TGTGCCAGCAGCGAGGCGGGCCCCGGAGGTTCACCCCTCCACTTT
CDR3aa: CASSEAGPGGSPLHF

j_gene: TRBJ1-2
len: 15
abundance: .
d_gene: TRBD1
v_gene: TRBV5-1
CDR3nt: TGCGCCAGCAGCTCTCGTTCTGGACAGGGCTATGGCTACACCTTC
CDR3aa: CASSSRSGQGYGYTF

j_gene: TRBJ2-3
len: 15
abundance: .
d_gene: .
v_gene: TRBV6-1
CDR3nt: TGTGCCAGCATCGATACGGGGATCCGCACAGATACGCAGTATTTT
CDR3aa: CASIDTGIRTDTQYF

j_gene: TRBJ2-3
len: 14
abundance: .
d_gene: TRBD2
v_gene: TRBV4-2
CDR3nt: TGTGCCAGCAGCCAGGCGGGAGAGGCCGATACGCAGTATTTT
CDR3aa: CASSQAGEADTQYF

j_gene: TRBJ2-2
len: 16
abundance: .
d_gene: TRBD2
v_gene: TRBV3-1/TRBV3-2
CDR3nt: TGTGCCAGCAGCCGCGGTAGCGGGGGGGCTGACGGGGAGCTGTTTTTT
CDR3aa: CASSRGSGGADGELFF

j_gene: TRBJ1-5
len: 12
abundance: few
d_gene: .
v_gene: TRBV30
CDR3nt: TGTGCCTGGAGCCGATCGGGGCAGCCCCAGCATTTT
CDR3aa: CAWSRSGQPQHF

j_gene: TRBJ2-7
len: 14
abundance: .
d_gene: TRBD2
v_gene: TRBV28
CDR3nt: TGTGCCAGCAGTTTCGGGGGGTCCAAACCCGAGCAGTACTTC
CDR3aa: CASSFGGSKPEQYF

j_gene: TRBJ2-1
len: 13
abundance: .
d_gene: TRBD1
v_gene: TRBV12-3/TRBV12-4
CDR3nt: TGTGCCAGCAGCCAAGACAGGGCCAATGAGCAGTTCTTC
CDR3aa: CASSQDRANEQFF

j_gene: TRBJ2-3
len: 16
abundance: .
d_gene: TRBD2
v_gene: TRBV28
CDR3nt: TGTGCCAGCAGCCGCGGGACTAGCGGATCCACAGATACGCAGTATTTT
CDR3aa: CASSRGTSGSTDTQYF

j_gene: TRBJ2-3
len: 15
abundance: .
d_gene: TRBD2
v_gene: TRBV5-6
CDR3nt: TGTGCCAGCAGCCAAGCGGGAGGGGTTGCGGATACGCAGTATTTT
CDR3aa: CASSQAGGVADTQYF

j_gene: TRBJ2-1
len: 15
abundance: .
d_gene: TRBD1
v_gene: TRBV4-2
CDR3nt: TGTGCCAGCAGCCAAACCGGACAGGGACAATACGAGCAGTTCTTC
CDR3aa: CASSQTGQGQYEQFF

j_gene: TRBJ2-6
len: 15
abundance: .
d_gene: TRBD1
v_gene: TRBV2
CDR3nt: TGTGCCAGCAGCGGACAGGGGGCTGGGGCCAACGTCCTGACTTTC
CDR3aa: CASSGQGAGANVLTF

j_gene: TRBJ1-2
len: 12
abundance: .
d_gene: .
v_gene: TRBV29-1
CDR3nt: TGCAGCTACCACCAGGGTGACTATGGCTACACCTTC
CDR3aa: CSYHQGDYGYTF

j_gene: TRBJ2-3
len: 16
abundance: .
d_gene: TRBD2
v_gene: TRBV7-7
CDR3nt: TGTGCCAGCAGCTTGGGGACTAGCGGTACCACAGATACGCAGTATTTT
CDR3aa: CASSLGTSGTTDTQYF

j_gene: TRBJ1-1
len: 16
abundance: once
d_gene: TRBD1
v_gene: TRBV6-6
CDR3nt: TGTGCCAGCAGTTACAACCCGGGACAGGGTTACACTGAAGCTTTCTTT
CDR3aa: CASSYNPGQGYTEAFF

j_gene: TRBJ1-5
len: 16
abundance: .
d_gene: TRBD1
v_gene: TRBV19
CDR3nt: TGTGCCAGTAGTAGACAGGGGCAAGCAACGAATCAGCCCCAGCATTTT
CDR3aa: CASSRQGQATNQPQHF

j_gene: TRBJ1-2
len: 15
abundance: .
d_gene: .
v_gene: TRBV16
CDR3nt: TGTGCCAGCAGCCAATCCACCAGGGCCCACTATGGCTACACCTTC
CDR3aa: CASSQSTRAHYGYTF

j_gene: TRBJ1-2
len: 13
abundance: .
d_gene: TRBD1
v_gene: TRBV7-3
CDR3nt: TGTGCCAGCAGCTTAGGCGACAGGGACGGCTACACCTTC
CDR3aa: CASSLGDRDGYTF

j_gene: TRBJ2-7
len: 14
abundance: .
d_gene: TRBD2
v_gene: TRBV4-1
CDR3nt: TGCGCCAGCAGCCGAGGGACTACCCCAGACGAGCAGTACTTC
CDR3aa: CASSRGTTPDEQYF

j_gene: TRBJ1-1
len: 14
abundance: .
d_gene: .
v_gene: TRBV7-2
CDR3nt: TGTGCCAGCAACCACAACAGGGCAGGTCCTGAAGCTTTCTTT
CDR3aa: CASNHNRAGPEAFF

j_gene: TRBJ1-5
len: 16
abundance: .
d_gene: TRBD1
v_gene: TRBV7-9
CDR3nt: TGTGCCAGCAGCCTCCAGGGGGCAGGGAGCAATCAGCCCCAGCATTTT
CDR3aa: CASSLQGAGSNQPQHF

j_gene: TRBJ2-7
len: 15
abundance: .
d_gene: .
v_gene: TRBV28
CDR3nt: TGTGCCAGCAGTTTGATCGGGGGTAGCTCCTACGAGCAGTACTTC
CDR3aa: CASSLIGGSSYEQYF

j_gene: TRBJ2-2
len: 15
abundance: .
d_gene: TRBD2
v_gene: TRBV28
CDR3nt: TGTGCCAGCACCTCCCCGGGACTAGCTGGCCGGGAGCTGTTTTTT
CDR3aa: CASTSPGLAGRELFF

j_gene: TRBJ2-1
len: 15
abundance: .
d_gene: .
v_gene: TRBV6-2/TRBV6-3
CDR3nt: TGTGCCAGCAGTAAACACACTGGACTGGACAATGAGCAGTTCTTC
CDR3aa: CASSKHTGLDNEQFF

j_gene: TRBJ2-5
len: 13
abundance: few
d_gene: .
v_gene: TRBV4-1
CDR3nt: TGCGCCAGCAGCCCGTTCCGGGGGGAGACCCAGTACTTC
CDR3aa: CASSPFRGETQYF

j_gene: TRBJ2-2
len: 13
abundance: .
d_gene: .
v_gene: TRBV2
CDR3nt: TGTGCCAGCAGCAAAATGAACACCGGGGAGCTGTTTTTT
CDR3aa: CASSKMNTGELFF

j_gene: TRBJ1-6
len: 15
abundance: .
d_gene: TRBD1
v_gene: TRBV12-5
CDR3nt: TGTGCTAGTGGTCCGGGACAGGGGTATAATTCACCCCTCCACTTT
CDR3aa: CASGPGQGYNSPLHF